This TCR beta chain was sequenced during a study of a mutant IDH1 vaccine in newly diagnosed glioma. Background on the study: Radiotherapy alone preceded vaccination by 4-6 weeks; alternatively, vaccination started with temozolomide cycles. Standard pretreatment was either radiotherapy, temozolomide, or, for most, radiochemotherapy with temozolomide.

The data were produced by immunoSEQ multiplex PCR, yet TCRdb's version contains in-frame clones alone and is incomplete. This sample has around 41,000 clones, with 60% to 85% found just once. CDR1 is SGHNT and CDR2 is YYREEE in the germline V gene (reference sequence). Germline trimming cut 0 bases from V and 3 bases from J; bases unmatched to any gene: 5. CDR3 size: 16 residues. In regard to this clone: The antigen remains undetermined.

Overall study findings and caveats: It seemed that pseudoprogression was not linked to changes in the top peripheral T cell clonotypes.

Sample time point: week 23, last vaccination. Each vaccine dose was 300 ug of mutant IDH1 20-mer peptide, with topical imiquimod. J is TRBJ1-5 and V is TRBV5-4; the match to TRBD1 covers 8 bases. This clonotype originated in a middle-aged woman with glioma. Some clones in this sample may be carry-over from other donors' samples. The sequencing used PBMCs, collected from a glioma patient whose treatment included an IDH1 peptide vaccine. CDR3 nucleotides: TGTGCCAGCAGCTTGGGGGGACAGGCCCCCAATCAGCCCCAGCATTTT. Protein product: CASSLGGQAPNQPQHF.